The T cell receptor (beta chain) under discussion was sequenced for a study of blood T cells in healthy people across ages. For the second PCR, which ran for 7 to 11 cycles, a sample-barcoded 5' primer and a J-beta primer mix were used. One entry per CDR3 protein results from TCRdb running MiXCR on the 5' RACE reads. The sample contains approximately 290,000 distinct CDR3 sequences, around 29% of which appear only once. As to this clonotype: Antigen: not known.

Each of the donors had approximately 10 milliliters of peripheral blood drawn into EDTA-treated Vacutainer tubes. The study, taken as a whole, reports: Researchers deemed the diversity estimates from one million T cells underestimates. Among long-lived donors, naive CD4+ cells were more numerous and diversity higher than in aged donors.

The germline V gene encodes CDR1 DFQATT and CDR2 SNEGSKA (reference sequence). The CDR3 extends over 15 amino acids. The germline V and J ends were trimmed by 6 bases and 2 bases, with 20 bases remaining between them. Input material: blood. The V gene is TRBV20-1, the J gene TRBJ2-7; perhaps TRBD2 as D (6 bases). This receptor was identified in a woman aged 70-85 years in good health. The CDR3 nucleotides read TGCAGTGCCTCCCCTAGCGCAAAAGCGCCCTACGAGCAGTACTTC. Protein sequence: CSASPSAKAPYEQYF.